This T cell receptor beta chain originates from a study of beta chain features in type 1 diabetes. For the study at large: Patients did not differ from healthy donors in age, gender or cell yield.

All of the isolated RNA was reverse transcribed, so expressed TCRB transcripts were sequenced. The table came from immunoSEQ multiplex PCR; TCRdb's copy has only in-frame clones and leaves some out. Found here are approximately 250,000 clones, roughly a quarter of them singletons; the top ten hold roughly 0.011%. To note about this clone: Its antigen is not known.

Overall study findings and caveats: The naive, central memory and Treg TCRB repertoires of patients appeared to be more similar to one another than those of healthy donors. Possible PCR preference for shorter templates applied equally to patients and controls. In every one of the four CD4+ subsets, TCRB CDR3s were moderately but significantly shorter in Type 1 diabetes patients. Type 1 diabetes patients had fewer VDJ junction insertions and more deletions.

J lost 2 bases, V lost 5 bases, and 3 bases had no gene match. Germline lookup yields CDR1 SNHLY and CDR2 FYNNEI. The CDR3 covers 14 residues. Material for sequencing was naive CD4+ T cells from blood. The sequence came from a woman aged 25 to 39 with type 1 diabetes. V is TRBV2 and J is TRBJ2-1, with 7 bases lining up with TRBD1. The CDR3 nucleotides are TGTGCCAGCAGTCGACAGGGAACCTACAATGAGCAGTTCTTC. It codes for CASSRQGTYNEQFF.